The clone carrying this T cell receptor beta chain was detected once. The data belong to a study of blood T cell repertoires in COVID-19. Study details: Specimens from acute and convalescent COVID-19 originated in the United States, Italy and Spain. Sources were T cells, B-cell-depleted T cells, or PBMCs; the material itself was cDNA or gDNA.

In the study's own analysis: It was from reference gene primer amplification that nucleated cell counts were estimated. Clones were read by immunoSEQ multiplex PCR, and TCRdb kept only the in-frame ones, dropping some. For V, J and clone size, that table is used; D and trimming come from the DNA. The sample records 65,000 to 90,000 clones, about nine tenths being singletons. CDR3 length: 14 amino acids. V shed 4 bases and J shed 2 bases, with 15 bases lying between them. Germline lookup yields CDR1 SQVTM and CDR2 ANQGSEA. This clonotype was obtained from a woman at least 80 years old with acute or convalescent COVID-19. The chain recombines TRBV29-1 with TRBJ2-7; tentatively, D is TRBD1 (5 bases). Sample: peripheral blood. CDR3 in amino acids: CSVGAQTATYEQYF. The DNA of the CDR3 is TGCAGCGTTGGAGCCCAGACAGCCACCTACGAGCAGTACTTC.